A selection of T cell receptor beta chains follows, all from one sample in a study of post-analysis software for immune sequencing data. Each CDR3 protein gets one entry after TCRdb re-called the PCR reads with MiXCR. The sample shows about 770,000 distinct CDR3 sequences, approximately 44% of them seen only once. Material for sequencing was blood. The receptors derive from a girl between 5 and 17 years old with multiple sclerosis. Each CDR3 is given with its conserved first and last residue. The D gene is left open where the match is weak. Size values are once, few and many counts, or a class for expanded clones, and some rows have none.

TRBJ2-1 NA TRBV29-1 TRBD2 TGCAGCGTTGCAGGACTAGCGGGAAATAATGAGCAGTTCTTC CSVAGLAGNNEQFF
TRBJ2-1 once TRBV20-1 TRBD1 TGCAGTGCCCCCGCACAGGGGGCATGGGAAGAGCCGTACTTC CSAPAQGAWEEPYF
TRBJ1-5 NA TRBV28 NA TGTGCCATCGCGGGCGATGTGGACCAGCCCCAGCATTTT CAIAGDVDQPQHF
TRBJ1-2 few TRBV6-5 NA TGTGCCAGCAGTTACTCCGTCGGGGCGTCTGGAGGCTACACCTTC CASSYSVGASGGYTF
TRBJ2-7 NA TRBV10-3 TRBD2 TGTGCCATCAGTGAGAGCGGGACCTCTCAATCCTACGAGCAGTACTTC CAISESGTSQSYEQYF
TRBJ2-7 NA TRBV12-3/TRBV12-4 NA TGTGCCAGCAGGGGGACTTCAGTTTGGGGCGAGCAGTACTTC CASRGTSVWGEQYF
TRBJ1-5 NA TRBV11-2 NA TGTGCCAGCAGCCTCGGGGGTGGGCCGGGTAATCAGCCCCAGCATTTT CASSLGGGPGNQPQHF
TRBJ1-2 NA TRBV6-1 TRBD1 TGTGCCAGCAGCCCCCGGACAGGGCGCGACTATGGCTACACCTTC CASSPRTGRDYGYTF
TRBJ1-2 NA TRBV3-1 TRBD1 TGTGCCAGCAGCCAAGGGACAGGGTCCAACTATGGCTACACCTTC CASSQGTGSNYGYTF
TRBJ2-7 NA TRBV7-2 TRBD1 TGTGCCAGCAGCTTCTGGACAGGGGGCTCCTACGAGCAGTACTTC CASSFWTGGSYEQYF
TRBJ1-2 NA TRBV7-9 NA TGTGCCAGCAGCCCTGCAGCCGGGGGGACCTATGGCTACACCTTC CASSPAAGGTYGYTF
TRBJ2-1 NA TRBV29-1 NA TGCAGCGTTGGCGAGACTAGAGGCGGTGAGCAGTTCTTC CSVGETRGGEQFF
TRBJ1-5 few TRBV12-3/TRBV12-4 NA TGTGCCAGCAACGAACAGGGTATGAGCAATCAGCCCCAGCATTTT CASNEQGMSNQPQHF
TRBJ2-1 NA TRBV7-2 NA TGTGCCAGCAGCTTCGACTGGAAAGCGGGTTATACATACAATGAGCAGTTCTTC CASSFDWKAGYTYNEQFF
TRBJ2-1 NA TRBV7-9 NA TGTGCCAGCAGCTCGGACCTTGACGAGGGGAATGAGCAGTTCTTC CASSSDLDEGNEQFF
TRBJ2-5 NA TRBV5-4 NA TGTGCCAGCACTTTTCAGGGGGGTCGCGAAGAGACCCAGTACTTC CASTFQGGREETQYF
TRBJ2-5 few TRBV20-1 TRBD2 TGCAGTGCTAGAGACGACGGACTAGCGACGACCCAGTACTTC CSARDDGLATTQYF